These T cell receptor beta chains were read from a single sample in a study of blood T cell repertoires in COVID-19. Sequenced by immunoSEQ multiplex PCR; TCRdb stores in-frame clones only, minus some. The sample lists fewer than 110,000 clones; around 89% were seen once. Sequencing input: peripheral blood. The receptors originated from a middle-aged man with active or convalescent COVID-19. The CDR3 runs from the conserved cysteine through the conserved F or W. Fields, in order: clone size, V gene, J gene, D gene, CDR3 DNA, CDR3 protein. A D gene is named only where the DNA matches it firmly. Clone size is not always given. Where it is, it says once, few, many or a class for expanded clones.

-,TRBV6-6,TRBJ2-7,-,TGTGCCAGCAGATATAAACAGGGCCACGAGCAGTACTTC,CASRYKQGHEQYF
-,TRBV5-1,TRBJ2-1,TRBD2,TGCGCCAGCAGCTCACGACTAGCGTCGGGTGAGCAGTTCTTC,CASSSRLASGEQFF
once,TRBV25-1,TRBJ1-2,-,TGTGCCAGCAGTGACATTGAGACAGCACCTAACTATGGCTACACCTTC,CASSDIETAPNYGYTF
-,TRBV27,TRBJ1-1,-,TGTGCCAGCAGTCCCAGGACACCGTTGAACACTGAAGCTTTCTTT,CASSPRTPLNTEAFF
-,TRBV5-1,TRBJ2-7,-,TGCGCCAGCAGCTTGGCGGGTCTAGCGAAGCCCTACGAGCAGTACTTC,CASSLAGLAKPYEQYF
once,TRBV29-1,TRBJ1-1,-,TGCAGCGTCCTTTACACTGAAGCTTTCTTT,CSVLYTEAFF
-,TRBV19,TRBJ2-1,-,TGTGCCAGTAGCCCTGTTGAATGGGTGAGGAATATTGTCAATGAGCAGTTCTTC,CASSPVEWVRNIVNEQFF
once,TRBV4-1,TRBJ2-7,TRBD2,TGCGCCAGCAGCCAGGGGGGACTAGCGGTCTACGAGCAGTACTTC,CASSQGGLAVYEQYF
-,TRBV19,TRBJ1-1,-,TGTGCCAGTAGTGCCCCCGGTCTGAACACTGAAGCTTTCTTT,CASSAPGLNTEAFF
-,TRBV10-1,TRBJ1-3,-,TGCGCCAGCACCATTACGGACACCTACGAGAGAAACACCATATATTTT,CASTITDTYERNTIYF
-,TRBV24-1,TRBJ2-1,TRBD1,TGTGCCACCAGTGATACCGGGACAGGGGCAATCGATGAGCAGTTCTTC,CATSDTGTGAIDEQFF
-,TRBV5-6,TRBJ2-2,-,TGTGCCAGCAGCTTTAGTCTAGAAACCGGGGAGCTGTTTTTT,CASSFSLETGELFF
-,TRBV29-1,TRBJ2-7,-,TGCAGCGTTGAAGAGCGGGACGGAGAATACGAGCAGTACTTC,CSVEERDGEYEQYF
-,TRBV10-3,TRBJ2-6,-,TGTGCCATCTCGTGGGCAGCACTCGGGGCCAACGTCCTGACTTTC,CAISWAALGANVLTF
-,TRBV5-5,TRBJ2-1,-,TGTGCCAGCAGCTTGAAACTAGCTGGATACAATGAGCAGTTCTTC,CASSLKLAGYNEQFF
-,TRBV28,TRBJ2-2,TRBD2,TGTGCCAGCAGTGTTCCTAGCGGGAAGGGCGGGGAGCTGTTTTTT,CASSVPSGKGGELFF
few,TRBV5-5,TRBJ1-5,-,TGTGCCAGCAGCTTAGTCGGGGCGGATGGAGGGAGCAATCAGCCCCAGCATTTT,CASSLVGADGGSNQPQHF
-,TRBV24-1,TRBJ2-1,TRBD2,TGTGCCACCAGGCCTAGGGCGGGAGGGCCAGGTGAGCAGTTCTTC,CATRPRAGGPGEQFF
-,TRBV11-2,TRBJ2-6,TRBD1,TGTGCCAGCAGCCCCATCCGGGACAGGGCCGGGGCCAACGTCCTGACTTTC,CASSPIRDRAGANVLTF
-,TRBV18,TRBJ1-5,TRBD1,TGTGCCAGCTCACCACCGGGAGGAGAGGGGGCAGGACAGCCCCAGCATTTT,CASSPPGGEGAGQPQHF
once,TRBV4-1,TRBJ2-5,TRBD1,TGCGCCAGCAGCCGCATCTCCGGGACAGGGCTGGAGACCCAGTACTTC,CASSRISGTGLETQYF
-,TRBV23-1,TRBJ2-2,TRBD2,TGCGCCAGCAGTTCCCGGGCAGGGAGGGACACCGGGGAGCTGTTTTTT,CASSSRAGRDTGELFF
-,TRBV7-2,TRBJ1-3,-,TGTGCCAGCAGCCGCGACTTCTCTGGAAACACCATATATTTT,CASSRDFSGNTIYF
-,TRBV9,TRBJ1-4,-,TGTGCCAGCAGCGACCCAGGGGCAGGTAATGAAAAACTGTTTTTT,CASSDPGAGNEKLFF
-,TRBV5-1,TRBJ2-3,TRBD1,TGCGCCAGCAGCCGACAGGGGGTAGGGGCGACAGATACGCAGTATTTT,CASSRQGVGATDTQYF
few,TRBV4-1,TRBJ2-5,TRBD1,TGCGCCAGCAGCCGGACCGAACGCCAGGGGGCAGAGACCCAGTACTTC,CASSRTERQGAETQYF
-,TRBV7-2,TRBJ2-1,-,TGTGCCAGCAGCTTAGGGAGCGGAGGGTACAATGAGCAGTTCTTC,CASSLGSGGYNEQFF
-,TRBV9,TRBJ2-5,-,TGTGCCAGCAGCGCCGGGCCAGAGGGGGCCCAGTACTTC,CASSAGPEGAQYF
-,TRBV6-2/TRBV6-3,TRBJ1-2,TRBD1,TGTGCCAGCAGTATCGCCGGGACAGGGATTAGTGGCTACACCTTC,CASSIAGTGISGYTF
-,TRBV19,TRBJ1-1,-,TGTGCCAGTAGTATAAACAGGGAGACTGAAGCTTTCTTT,CASSINRETEAFF
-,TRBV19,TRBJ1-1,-,TGTGCCAGTACTAGGACGGGGGGCACTGAAGCTTTCTTT,CASTRTGGTEAFF
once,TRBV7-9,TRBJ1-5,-,TGTGCCAGCAGCTTCAGCGATCAGCCCCAGCATTTT,CASSFSDQPQHF
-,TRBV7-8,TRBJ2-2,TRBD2,TGTGCCAGCAGCATCGGGACTAGCGTCACCGGGGAGCTGTTTTTT,CASSIGTSVTGELFF
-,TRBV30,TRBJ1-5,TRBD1,TGTGCCTGGAGTCTCCGGGACAGGGGCAATCAGCCCCAGCATTTT,CAWSLRDRGNQPQHF
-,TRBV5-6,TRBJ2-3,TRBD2,TGTGCCAGCAGCTTAGAGTGGACTAGCGGAGATACGCAGTATTTT,CASSLEWTSGDTQYF
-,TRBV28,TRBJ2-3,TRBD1,TGTGCCAGCAGTTTGGTAGGGACAGGGGCCCATGGAAGGACAGATACGCAGTATTTT,CASSLVGTGAHGRTDTQYF
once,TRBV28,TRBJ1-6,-,TGTGCCAGCAGTTTAGGGCAGGGGAATTCACCCCTCCACTTT,CASSLGQGNSPLHF
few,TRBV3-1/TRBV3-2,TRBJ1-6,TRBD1,TGTGCCAGCAGCCGACCGACAGGGGGAAGGTCACCCCTCCACTTT,CASSRPTGGRSPLHF
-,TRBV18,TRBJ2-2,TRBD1,TGTGCCAGCTCACGGACAGGCACCGGGGAGCTGTTTTTT,CASSRTGTGELFF
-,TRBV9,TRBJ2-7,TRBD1,TGTGCCAGCAGCACATCCGGGACAGCGGCACCTTGGGAGCAGTACTTC,CASSTSGTAAPWEQYF
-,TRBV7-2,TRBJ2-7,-,TGTGCCAGCAGCCAGGGTTCCCACGAGCAGTACTTC,CASSQGSHEQYF
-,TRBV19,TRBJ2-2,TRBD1,TGTGCCGGGCGACAGGGAACGGCCGGGGAGCTGTTTTTT,CAGRQGTAGELFF
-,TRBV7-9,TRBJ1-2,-,TGTGCCAGCAGCTTAGGAGAGTATGGCTACACCTTC,CASSLGEYGYTF
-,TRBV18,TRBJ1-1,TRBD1,TGTGCCAGCTCACCCCTTGGACAGGGCCTTGAAGCTTTCTTT,CASSPLGQGLEAFF
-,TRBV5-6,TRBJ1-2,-,TGTGCCAGCAGCTTGGCCCAGGGCTATGGCTACACCTTC,CASSLAQGYGYTF
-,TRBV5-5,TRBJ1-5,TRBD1,TGTGCCAGCAGCTTGCCAGGGGGCGATCAGCCCCAGCATTTT,CASSLPGGDQPQHF
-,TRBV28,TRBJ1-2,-,TGTGCCAGCAGCTCCTCGAACTATGGCTACACCTTC,CASSSSNYGYTF
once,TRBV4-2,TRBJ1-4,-,TGTGCCAGCAGCCAAGGTCTAGGGGGGGCAACTAATGAAAAACTGTTTTTT,CASSQGLGGATNEKLFF
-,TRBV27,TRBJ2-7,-,TGTGCCAGCAGTTCGAACGCAGGGTACGAGCAGTACTTC,CASSSNAGYEQYF
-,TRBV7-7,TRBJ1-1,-,TGTGCTAGCAGCTCAATTAGTGGCGGCACTGAAGCTTTCTTT,CASSSISGGTEAFF
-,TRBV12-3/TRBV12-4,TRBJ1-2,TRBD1,TGTGCCAGCAGTTTGACAGGGCCCTATGGCTACACCTTC,CASSLTGPYGYTF
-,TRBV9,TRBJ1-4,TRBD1,TGTGCCAGCAGCGTAGGGGGGACAGTTAATGAAAAACTGTTTTTT,CASSVGGTVNEKLFF
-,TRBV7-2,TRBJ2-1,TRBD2,TGTGCCAGCAGCTTCATGGGACTAGCGGGAAATGAGCAGTTCTTC,CASSFMGLAGNEQFF
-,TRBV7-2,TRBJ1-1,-,TGTGCCAGCAGCTTGTTTGGCCCTGAAGCTTTCTTT,CASSLFGPEAFF
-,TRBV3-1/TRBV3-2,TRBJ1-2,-,TGTGCCAGCAGCCAAGACACGAGCTACTATGGCTACACCTTC,CASSQDTSYYGYTF
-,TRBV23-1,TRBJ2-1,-,TGCGCCAGCAGTCAAGGGGGCTGTGGTAGTCTCAATGAGCAGTTCTTC,CASSQGGCGSLNEQFF
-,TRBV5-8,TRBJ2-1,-,TGTGCCAGCAGCTTGGGAGGGAATGAGCAGTTCTTC,CASSLGGNEQFF
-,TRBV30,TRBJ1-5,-,TGTGCCTGGAGTGGGGGCGTGGGTCAGCCCCAGCATTTT,CAWSGGVGQPQHF
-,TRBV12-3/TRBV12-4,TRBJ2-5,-,TGTGCCAGCAGCCAAGATTTCGGGACCCAGTACTTC,CASSQDFGTQYF